This TCR beta chain was documented in a study of T cell responses to AZD1222 COVID-19 vaccine. Study-wide points: Vaccination with two AZD1222 doses was followed by a rise in Spike-specific TCR breadth and depth. Dominant CD4 TCR responses targeted spike regions 160-218 and 743-854. Nearly half of spike-specific TCRs reportedly go after variant regions that carry no mutations.

Profiled with immunoSEQ multiplex PCR; TCRdb holds only in-frame clones, not every one. This table holds 90,000 to 150,000 clones, about 88% found once. This clone occurred once. Its cognate antigen is unknown. The length of the CDR3 is 13 residues. Between the trimmed V and J ends, which lost 0 bases and 10 bases, there was a span of 7 bases. The germline V gene encodes CDR1 LGHDT and CDR2 YNNKEL (reference sequence). The source of this sequence is an adult who received the AZD1222 COVID-19 vaccine. The source was peripheral blood, collected 28 days after the second AZD1222 dose. This chain uses TRBV3-1 (or the pseudogene TRBV3-2) with TRBJ1-6; D is ambiguous. CDR3 sequence reads: CASSQDLRSPLHF. The CDR3 DNA reads TGTGCCAGCAGCCAAGATCTCCGGTCACCCCTCCACTTT.